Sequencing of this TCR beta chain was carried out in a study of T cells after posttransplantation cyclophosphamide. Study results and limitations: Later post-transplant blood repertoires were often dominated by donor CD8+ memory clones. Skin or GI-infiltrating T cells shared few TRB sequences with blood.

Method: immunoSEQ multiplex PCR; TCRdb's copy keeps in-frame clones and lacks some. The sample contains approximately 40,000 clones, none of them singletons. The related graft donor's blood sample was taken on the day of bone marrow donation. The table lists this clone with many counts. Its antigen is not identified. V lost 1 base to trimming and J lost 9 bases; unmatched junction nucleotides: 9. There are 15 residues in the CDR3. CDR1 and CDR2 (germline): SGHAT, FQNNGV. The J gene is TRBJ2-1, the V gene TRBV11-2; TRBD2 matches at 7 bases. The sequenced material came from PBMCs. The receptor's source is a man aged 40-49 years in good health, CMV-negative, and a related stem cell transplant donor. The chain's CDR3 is CASSLGAGSNGEQFF. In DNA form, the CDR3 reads TGTGCCAGCAGCTTAGGAGCGGGGTCAAACGGTGAGCAGTTCTTC.